The 10 T cell receptor beta chains in this list originate from one sample, sequenced in a study of cytomegalovirus exposure and HLA in healthy donors. PCR used 60 Vbeta primers and 13 Jbeta primers. The table came from immunoSEQ multiplex PCR; TCRdb's copy has only in-frame clones and leaves some out. The sample includes 83,000 or so clones, almost 80% seen only once; the top ten take around 6%. Sequenced material: PBMCs. These receptors came from a female donor in good health and CMV-seronegative.

The chain joins TRBV19 to TRBJ2-1; 12 bases are a match to TRBD1. Trimming took 5 bases from V and 9 from J; bases not matched to a gene: 11. Germline lookup yields CDR1 LNHDA and CDR2 SQIVND (reference sequence). CDR3 length equals 16 residues. The CDR3 loop reads CASSSRGQGAVSEQFF. The DNA of the CDR3 is TGTGCCAGTAGTTCCCGGGGACAGGGGGCCGTAAGTGAGCAGTTCTTC.

The chain recombines TRBV18 with TRBJ2-3; D gene uncertain. V was trimmed by 2 bases and J by 0 bases, leaving 12 bases between them. The CDR3 has 16 amino acids. The germline gives CDR1 KGHSH, CDR2 LQKENI. This CDR3 is CASSPMALSSTDTQYF. CDR3 nucleotides: TGTGCCAGCTCACCAATGGCCCTTTCTAGCACAGATACGCAGTATTTT. Drawing the rest from reference TRBV18 and TRBJ2-3, the complete variable domain is NAGVMQNPRHLVRRRGQEARLRCSPMKGHSHVYWYRQLPEEGLKFMVYLQKENIIDESGMPKERFSAEFPKEGPSILRIQQVVRGDSAAYFCASSPMALSSTDTQYFGPGTRLTVL.

This clone was seen a handful of times. The rearrangement links TRBV19 to TRBJ2-1; no reliable D call. Germline V lookup: CDR1 LNHDA, CDR2 SQIVND (reference sequence). Trimming cost V 3 bases and J 7 bases, with 7 bases left between them. This CDR3 has 12 residues. The CDR3 loop reads CASSIEANEQFF. The CDR3, as DNA: TGTGCCAGTAGTATCGAGGCTAATGAGCAGTTCTTC.

The chain combines TRBV6-1 with TRBJ2-2; D may be TRBD1 (5 bases). CDR1 MNHNS and CDR2 SASEGT come from the germline V gene. The CDR3 is 13 residues long. V was trimmed by 6 bases and J by 0 bases, leaving 5 bases between them. CDR3 DNA: TGTGCCAGCAGGACAGCGAACACCGGGGAGCTGTTTTTT. It yields the protein CASRTANTGELFF.

This rearrangement joins TRBV7-9 to TRBJ2-3; D is perhaps TRBD2 (5 bases). The CDR3 loop spans 17 amino acids. V lost 5 bases to trimming and J lost 1 base, with 19 bases between them. The V gene's germline CDR1 is SEHNR and CDR2 FQNEAQ (reference sequence). The DNA for the CDR3 is TGTGCCAGCAGCGACAATCGACGCCAGAGGGGCACAGATACGCAGTATTTT. Translated: CASSDNRRQRGTDTQYF.

The chain recombines TRBV11-2 with TRBJ1-5; D gene unclear. This CDR3 has 15 amino acids. CDR1 and CDR2 (germline): SGHAT, FQNNGV. V gave up 0 bases and J gave up 1 base, with 7 bases separating them. CDR3 DNA: TGTGCCAGCAGCTTAGAGGGCACCAGCAATCAGCCCCAGCATTTT. Amino acids: CASSLEGTSNQPQHF.

This clone occurred a few times. The chain employs TRBV13 and TRBJ1-1; D ambiguous. V lost 5 bases and J lost 1, with 14 bases in between. This CDR3 has 15 amino acids. Germline assignment: CDR1 PRHDT and CDR2 FYEKMQ (reference sequence). The CDR3 DNA reads TGTGCCAGCAGCCCTGGACGGGGTGGGAACACTGAAGCTTTCTTT. Translated, it gives CASSPGRGGNTEAFF. Based on the CDR3 plus reference TRBV13 and TRBJ1-1, the full variable domain is AAGVIQSPRHLIKEKRETATLKCYPIPRHDTVYWYQQGPGQDPQFLISFYEKMQSDKGSIPDRFSAQQFSDYHSELNMSSLELGDSALYFCASSPGRGGNTEAFFGQGTRLTVV.

V is TRBV4-3 and J is TRBJ1-5; D is unresolved. This CDR3 region has 16 residues. V was clipped by 0 bases and J by 0 bases, with 9 bases between them. CDR1 LGHNA and CDR2 YSLEER come from the germline V gene. In DNA form, the CDR3 reads TGCGCCAGCAGCCAAGATCGAGGGTATAGCAATCAGCCCCAGCATTTT. It codes for CASSQDRGYSNQPQHF.

The V call is TRBV4-2, the J call TRBJ2-6, with a tentative D call TRBD1 (6 bases). The germline V gene encodes CDR1 LGHNA and CDR2 YNFKEQ. The V and J ends lost 0 bases and 2 bases respectively, with 11 bases between them. The CDR3 is made up of 17 amino acids. The CDR3 region has the DNA TGTGCCAGCAGCCAAGAACAAGCAGGGGCTGGGGCCAACGTCCTGACTTTC. Amino acid sequence: CASSQEQAGAGANVLTF.

The V gene is TRBV5-6, the J gene TRBJ1-1, with a weak D call TRBD1 (5 bases). V shed 6 bases and J shed 1 base, with 28 bases lying between them. The CDR3 has 19 residues. The germline V gene has CDR1 SGHDT and CDR2 YYEEEE. The CDR3 region has the DNA TGTGCCAGCAACGGGGGGATCCGGACCCCCCGGTCTCCGAACACTGAAGCTTTCTTT. This gives the protein CASNGGIRTPRSPNTEAFF.